This is a list of T cell receptor beta chains from one sample in a study of kidney transplant recipient with SARS-CoV-2 infection. TCRdb re-analysed the reads in MiXCR, keeping a single row per CDR3 protein. The sample lists 200,000 to 300,000 distinct CDR3 sequences; 29% were seen once. The sample consisted of a blood sample, taken at baseline and around day 110 from a kidney transplant recipient. These TCRs come from a male patient in his thirties who had COVID-19 and was a kidney transplant recipient. Some T cells may arise from the graft donor. The CDR3 runs from the conserved cysteine through the conserved F or W. The D gene is left open where the match is weak. For some rows the clone size is stated as once, few or many, or as a class when expanded; others skip it.

d_call j_call clone_size v_call cdr3_nt cdr3_aa
- TRBJ1-2 few TRBV28 TGTGCCAGCAGTTTAGTAGGTAATCCTCGACGGGAAGAGGGCTACACCTTC CASSLVGNPRREEGYTF
TRBD2 TRBJ2-1 few TRBV2 TGTGCCAGCAGAAGAGCTAGCGGGGAAGCGAATGAGCAGTTCTTC CASRRASGEANEQFF
- TRBJ2-1 few TRBV9 TGTGCCAGCAGCGACCTACGGGACGACGAGCAGTTCTTC CASSDLRDDEQFF
- TRBJ2-7 many TRBV3-2 TGTGCCAGCAGCCAAGGAAACTTCTACGAGCAGTACTTC CASSQGNFYEQYF
TRBD2 TRBJ2-7 many TRBV6-5 TGTGCCACCGTTGCTAGCGGGGGGTACGAGCAGTACTTC CATVASGGYEQYF
- TRBJ1-4 many TRBV9 TGTGCCAGCAGTTCGGACGGGACAACTAATGAAAAACTGTTTTTT CASSSDGTTNEKLFF
- TRBJ1-4 many TRBV2 TGTGCCAGCAGGGATTGGACAGCAACTAATGAAAAACTGTTTTTT CASRDWTATNEKLFF
TRBD1 TRBJ1-1 many TRBV19 TGTGCCAGTAGTATGGCGGGACAGGTTTCCGCTGAAGCTTTCTTT CASSMAGQVSAEAFF
- TRBJ2-5 - TRBV19 TGTGCCAGTAGTGCGTCACACAAAGCCCAAGAGACCCAGTACTTC CASSASHKAQETQYF
- TRBJ2-6 few TRBV7-3 TGTGCCAGCAGCTTAGATCCTGGGGCCAACGTCCTGACTTTC CASSLDPGANVLTF
TRBD2 TRBJ2-3 many TRBV6-2/TRBV6-3 TGTGCCAGCCGGGAGGGAGATACGCAGTATTTT CASREGDTQYF
- TRBJ2-5 many TRBV5-1 TGCGCCAGCAGCGTTCCAGGGGAAGAGACCCAGTACTTC CASSVPGEETQYF
- TRBJ1-3 many TRBV5-4 TGTGCCACTTCGACGGGTTCTGGAAACACCATATATTTT CATSTGSGNTIYF
- TRBJ1-1 once TRBV5-8 TGTGCCAACAGCTTGGCCCATAGCACTGAAGCTTTCTTT CANSLAHSTEAFF
- TRBJ2-1 many TRBV7-9 TGTGCCAGCAGCTTGGGAGTAGACAATGAGCAGTTCTTC CASSLGVDNEQFF
- TRBJ2-6 many TRBV6-5 TGTGCCAGCAAAGGCCCGTGGGACGGGAGCTCTGGGGCCAACGTCCTGACTTTC CASKGPWDGSSGANVLTF
- TRBJ1-2 many TRBV6-4 TGTGCCAGCAGTTTAAGTCACTCACACGGAAAGACCTATGGCTACACCTTC CASSLSHSHGKTYGYTF
TRBD2 TRBJ2-2 many TRBV7-8 TGTGCCAGCAGCTTCCGACTAGCGGGAGGGACCGGGGAGCTGTTTTTT CASSFRLAGGTGELFF
TRBD1 TRBJ2-7 many TRBV19 TGTGCCAGTAGTATACTTCCCGGGACAGGGTTACACGAGCAGTACTTC CASSILPGTGLHEQYF
- TRBJ1-6 many TRBV4-3 TGCGCCAGCAGCCAAGATTTCAGCTCCTATAATTCACCCCTCCACTTT CASSQDFSSYNSPLHF
- TRBJ1-2 many TRBV5-3 TGTGCCAGAGACGATTCAGTGGTGAGAAAGACCTATGGCTACACCTTC CARDDSVVRKTYGYTF
- TRBJ1-1 few TRBV7-9 TGTGCCAGCAGCTTAGAGTTGGGCTCGGGATCCAGGGCGAACACTGAAGCTTTCTTT CASSLELGSGSRANTEAFF
TRBD1 TRBJ2-4 - TRBV5-4 TGTGCCAGCAGGGAGGGACAGGATGGGTACATTCAGTACTTC CASREGQDGYIQYF
- TRBJ1-2 many TRBV11-3 TGTGCCAGCAGCGTGTTCATCGATCTCGGAAAGACCTATGGCTACACCTTC CASSVFIDLGKTYGYTF
- TRBJ2-2 few TRBV2 TGTGCCAGCACGGGATCAAGGTCCGGGGAGCTGTTTTTT CASTGSRSGELFF
- TRBJ1-3 many TRBV18 TGTGCCAGCTCACCACCGACAGAAGGAAACACCATATATTTT CASSPPTEGNTIYF
TRBD2 TRBJ2-1 few TRBV6-5 TGTGCCAGCAGTCGACTAGCGGGAGGGCCCGATGAGCAGTTCTTC CASSRLAGGPDEQFF
- TRBJ1-2 many TRBV23-1 TGCGCCAGCAGTTTACGCTTGCTACGCAGAAAGACCTATGGCTACACCTTC CASSLRLLRRKTYGYTF
- TRBJ1-2 many TRBV30 TGTGCCTGGAGAGTGCCGCGTTATAGAAAGACCTATGGCTACACCTTC CAWRVPRYRKTYGYTF
- TRBJ1-1 many TRBV3-1 TGTGCCAGCAGCAGGCAGCGTCCCATTTCAATTCGCACTGAAGCTTTCTTT CASSRQRPISIRTEAFF
- TRBJ1-2 - TRBV5-4 TGTGCCAGCAGTAAGGGCGTACCAGGAAAGACCTATGGCTACACCTTC CASSKGVPGKTYGYTF
- TRBJ1-2 many TRBV5-4 TGTGCCAGCGTCAAAAGCGTACCAGGAAAGACCTATGGCTACACCTTC CASVKSVPGKTYGYTF
- TRBJ1-2 many TRBV8-2 TGTGGCAGTAAAGACGGTGATAGCCGAAAGACCTATGGCTACACCTTC CGSKDGDSRKTYGYTF
- TRBJ2-2 many TRBV27 TGTGCCAGCAGTACGCCGGACAGAGCTACCGGGGAGCTGTTTTTT CASSTPDRATGELFF
TRBD2 TRBJ2-1 many TRBV24-1 TGTGCCACCAGTGACCCGACTAGCGGCTCCTACAATGAGCAGTTCTTC CATSDPTSGSYNEQFF
- TRBJ2-5 many TRBV3-1 TGTGCCAGCAGCCAAGGGGGGCGGGCCGAGGAGACCCAGTACTTC CASSQGGRAEETQYF
- TRBJ2-6 many TRBV19 TGTGCCAGTATCGGTCCCTACTCTGGGGCCAACGTCCTGACTTTC CASIGPYSGANVLTF
- TRBJ1-2 many TRBV7-8 TGTGCCAGCAGCAGCACCCGGTTTACCCGAAAGACCTATGGCTACACCTTC CASSSTRFTRKTYGYTF
TRBD1 TRBJ1-2 many TRBV19 TGTGCCAGTAGTGCAGGGGGGACAAATCGAAAGACCTATGGCTACACCTTC CASSAGGTNRKTYGYTF